Following are 13 T cell receptor beta chains from one sample sequenced in a study of blood T cell repertoires in COVID-19. The data were produced by immunoSEQ multiplex PCR, yet TCRdb's version contains in-frame clones alone and is incomplete. This table has fewer than 250,000 clones, about four fifths appearing once. The sequenced sample was peripheral blood. The source is a woman aged 50 to 60 with acute or convalescent COVID-19.

This sequence joins TRBV18 and TRBJ1-4; 7 positions agree with TRBD1. CDR1 KGHSH and CDR2 LQKENI come from the germline V gene. CDR3 length: 13 residues. The V gene end was trimmed by 4 bases and the J gene end by 7 bases; junction bases not matched to a gene: 3. CDR3 residues: CASSQQGTEKLFF. CDR3 bases: TGTGCCAGCTCACAACAGGGGACTGAAAAACTGTTTTTT.

The chain has TRBV11-1 and TRBJ2-3, with a tentative D call TRBD2 (5 bases). Germline V gene sequence: CDR1 SGHAT, CDR2 FQDESV (reference sequence). The ends were cut back, 5 bases at V and 4 bases at J, with 16 bases in the middle. This CDR3 has 15 amino acids. This CDR3 reads CASSHIGEKSDTQYF. The DNA of the CDR3 is TGTGCCAGCAGCCACATCGGGGAGAAGTCAGATACGCAGTATTTT.

V usage is TRBV5-1 and J usage is TRBJ2-3, with 8 nucleotides matching TRBD2. In germline, CDR1 is SGHRS, CDR2 YFSETQ. The length of the CDR3 is 16 residues. V was pared by 5 bases and J by 4 bases, with 12 bases of the junction left unmatched. Written as DNA, the CDR3 is TGCGCCAGCAGACCCGTTAGAGCGGGAGCGGCAGATACGCAGTATTTT. Translation gives CASRPVRAGAADTQYF.

As for this clone: The sample contains more than one DNA sequence encoding this CDR3. The rearrangement links TRBV10-1 to TRBJ2-7; D may be TRBD2 (6 bases). The CDR3 is 15 amino acids. CDR1 is WNHNN and CDR2 is SYGVQD in the germline V gene (reference sequence). V was pared by 1 base and J by 0 bases, with 10 bases between. The CDR3 loop reads CASSEYRGSSYEQYF. In DNA form, the CDR3 reads TGCGCCAGCAGTGAGTACCGGGGGAGCTCCTACGAGCAGTACTTC.

The V call is TRBV7-9, the J call TRBJ1-3; tentatively, D is TRBD1 (5 bases). V shed 7 bases and J shed 4 bases, with 14 bases lying between them. CDR1 SEHNR and CDR2 FQNEAQ come from the germline V gene (reference sequence). The CDR3 consists of 14 residues. CDR3 residues: CASTLGVSGNTIYF. CDR3 nucleotide sequence: TGTGCCAGCACCCTAGGGGTATCGGGAAACACCATATATTTT.

This clone was picked up one time. This rearrangement joins TRBV28 to TRBJ2-4; TRBD1 might be the D (6 bases). V was pared by 4 bases and J by 4 bases, with 14 bases between. CDR1 is MDHEN, CDR2 SYDVKM, per germline. CDR3 length equals 15 residues. The CDR3: CASSSAGVFKNIQYF. The DNA of the CDR3 is TGTGCCAGCAGTTCCGCAGGGGTGTTTAAAAACATTCAGTACTTC.

This chain uses TRBV21-1 with TRBJ1-1; the DNA was not used to check the table's D call, TRBD1. TRBV21-1 is a recognized pseudogene. This CDR3 region has 14 residues. As DNA, the CDR3 is TGTGCCAGCAGCAAAGTTCCAGGGGTGCCTGAAGCTTTCTTT. Translating it yields CASSKVPGVPEAFF.

J is TRBJ2-2 and V is TRBV13; D perhaps matches TRBD2 (6 bases). CDR1 is PRHDT, CDR2 FYEKMQ, per germline (reference sequence). This CDR3 spans 20 amino acids. The V and J ends lost 2 bases and 2 bases respectively, with 24 bases between them. DNA for the CDR3: TGTGCCAGCAGCTTAAATGGGTACGGGGGTCAGATCTACAACACCGGGGAGCTGTTTTTT. Its translation is CASSLNGYGGQIYNTGELFF.

This chain uses TRBV5-1 with TRBJ2-7; D may be TRBD2 (7 bases). The CDR3 spans 13 residues. V lost 6 bases to trimming and J lost 5 bases, with 15 bases between them. Germline values: CDR1 SGHRS, CDR2 YFSETQ. The CDR3 sequence: CASTVGGENEQYF. The CDR3 DNA reads TGCGCCAGCACCGTAGGGGGGGAAAACGAGCAGTACTTC.

There are a few counts of this clone. The J gene is TRBJ2-5, the V gene TRBV19; D might be TRBD2 (5 bases). Germline-derived CDR1 and CDR2 are LNHDA and SQIVND (reference sequence). Trimming shortened V by 5 bases and J by 4 bases, and 11 bases separated the two germline ends. The CDR3 runs 13 residues. CDR3 sequence: CASSVDWLETQYF. Written as DNA, the CDR3 is TGTGCCAGTAGTGTGGACTGGTTAGAGACCCAGTACTTC.

The chain joins TRBV10-2 to TRBJ1-5; a weak D match, TRBD1 (5 bases). The germline gives CDR1 WSHSY, CDR2 SAAADI. The CDR3 is made up of 15 amino acids. Trimming removed 3 bases at V and 5 bases at J, with 14 bases between. The CDR3 region is CASSDPPGGDQPQHF. The CDR3 bases are TGCGCCAGCAGTGATCCCCCCGGGGGGGATCAGCCCCAGCATTTT.

The J gene is TRBJ1-2, the V gene TRBV6-5; D not resolved. The length of the CDR3 is 14 residues. Trimming took off 5 bases at V and 0 bases at J, with 10 bases between the two ends. Germline assignment: CDR1 MNHEY and CDR2 SVGAGI. The CDR3 sequence is CASSPYSSNYGYTF. The CDR3 region has the DNA TGTGCCAGCAGTCCCTACAGTTCTAACTATGGCTACACCTTC.

This clone was seen a handful of times. The chain combines TRBV29-1 with TRBJ2-3; D unclear. The CDR3 consists of 13 residues. Trimming took 3 bases from V and 3 from J, leaving 10 bases between them. The germline V gene encodes CDR1 SQVTM and CDR2 ANQGSEA. The CDR3 region is CSVEAPGTDTQYF. The CDR3, as DNA: TGCAGCGTTGAGGCGCCCGGGACAGATACGCAGTATTTT.